Listed below are T cell receptor beta chains from one sample, sequenced in a study of shared clonotypes between healthy human individuals. Data came from immunoSEQ multiplex PCR; TCRdb stores just in-frame clones and leaves some out. The sample lists roughly 2.6 million clones; approximately 94% were seen once. The sample consisted of naive CD4+ T cells sorted from blood. The receptors stem from a man between 18 and 35 years old in good health. The CDR3 runs from the conserved cysteine through the conserved F or W. Fields, in order: J gene, D gene, clone size, V gene, CDR3 protein, CDR3 DNA. A D gene is named only where the DNA matches it firmly. A row's size may be missing; if present it is once, few, many or a size class.

TRBJ1-3,.,.,TRBV28,CASSDSAGNTIYF,TGTGCCAGCAGCGATTCCGCTGGAAACACCATATATTTT
TRBJ2-5,.,.,TRBV5-4,CASSPPGRQQETQYF,TGTGCCAGCAGCCCGCCCGGTCGCCAGCAAGAGACCCAGTACTTC
TRBJ1-6,TRBD1,few,TRBV7-8,CASNRQGTDNSPLHF,TGTGCCAGCAACCGACAGGGGACAGATAATTCACCCCTCCACTTT
TRBJ2-7,.,.,TRBV9,CASSVDSQINYEQYF,TGTGCCAGCAGCGTAGATTCGCAGATTAATTACGAGCAGTACTTC
TRBJ2-5,TRBD1,.,TRBV19,CASSPEDRGETQYF,TGTGCCAGTAGCCCAGAGGACAGGGGCGAGACCCAGTACTTC
TRBJ2-2,.,once,TRBV9,CASSARGRGDTGELFF,TGTGCCAGCAGCGCCCGGGGTAGGGGGGACACCGGGGAGCTGTTTTTT
TRBJ2-2,.,few,TRBV10-3,CAISETGTGELFF,TGTGCCATCAGTGAAACAGGGACCGGGGAGCTGTTTTTT
TRBJ2-4,TRBD1,.,TRBV30,CAWDRGGQGIQYF,TGTGCCTGGGACAGGGGTGGGCAGGGGATTCAGTACTTC
TRBJ2-7,.,.,TRBV30,CAWSVSYEQYF,TGTGCCTGGAGTGTATCATACGAGCAGTACTTC
TRBJ2-7,.,.,TRBV25-1,CASSESTVRDYEQYF,TGTGCCAGCAGTGAATCAACGGTGAGAGATTACGAGCAGTACTTC
TRBJ1-2,TRBD1,.,TRBV7-3,CASSLYGDSYGYTF,TGTGCCAGCAGCTTATATGGGGACAGCTATGGCTACACCTTC
TRBJ2-2,.,.,TRBV10-3,CAISVIVTGELFF,TGTGCCATCAGTGTTATAGTTACCGGGGAGCTGTTTTTT
TRBJ2-3,TRBD2,.,TRBV5-1,CASSLTGGPPDTQYF,TGCGCCAGCAGCTTGACGGGAGGGCCCCCAGATACGCAGTATTTT
TRBJ2-1,TRBD1,once,TRBV28,CASTPHRGSPNEQFF,TGTGCCAGCACCCCCCACAGGGGCTCCCCCAATGAGCAGTTCTTC
TRBJ2-3,.,once,TRBV5-1,CASSPTGLVFGFTSTDTQYF,TGCGCCAGCAGCCCAACAGGGTTGGTTTTTGGTTTTACTAGCACAGATACGCAGTATTTT
TRBJ2-5,TRBD2,.,TRBV9,CASSVLGGETQYF,TGTGCCAGCAGCGTGCTGGGGGGGGAGACCCAGTACTTC
TRBJ2-5,TRBD2,.,TRBV10-1,CASSATSGKETQYF,TGCGCCAGCAGTGCAACTAGCGGGAAAGAGACCCAGTACTTC
TRBJ1-5,.,few,TRBV6-6,CASSERGNSNQPQHF,TGTGCCAGCAGCGAGAGGGGGAATAGCAATCAGCCCCAGCATTTT
TRBJ2-1,.,.,TRBV29-1,CSVRGTYNEQFF,TGCAGCGTTCGGGGGACTTACAATGAGCAGTTCTTC
TRBJ2-6,.,.,TRBV7-2,CASSLDLRLSGANVLTF,TGTGCCAGCAGCCTAGATCTAAGGCTCTCTGGGGCCAACGTCCTGACTTTC
TRBJ2-3,.,.,TRBV11-3,CASSLGGGTQYF,TGTGCCAGCAGCTTAGGTGGGGGTACGCAGTATTTT
TRBJ2-5,TRBD2,.,TRBV5-4,CASSLGSASGQETQYF,TGTGCCAGCAGCTTGGGTTCGGCTAGCGGCCAAGAGACCCAGTACTTC
TRBJ2-3,TRBD2,.,TRBV2,CASRGFGDLTSGSKTDTQYF,TGTGCCAGTAGAGGGTTCGGCGACCTGACTAGCGGGAGCAAGACAGATACGCAGTATTTT
TRBJ2-7,.,.,TRBV7-2,CASSLAHRGGEQYF,TGTGCCAGCAGCTTAGCGCACAGGGGAGGCGAGCAGTACTTC
TRBJ2-5,.,.,TRBV5-4,CASSLFGGPQETQYF,TGTGCCAGCAGCTTGTTCGGGGGGCCACAAGAGACCCAGTACTTC
TRBJ1-2,TRBD1,.,TRBV11-2,CASSWGAGGANYGYTF,TGTGCCAGCAGCTGGGGCGCAGGGGGTGCTAACTATGGCTACACCTTC
TRBJ2-3,.,.,TRBV10-3,CAISDSSTDTQYF,TGTGCCATCAGTGACTCCAGCACAGATACGCAGTATTTT
TRBJ1-1,.,.,TRBV30,CAWSSPGGGNTEAFF,TGTGCCTGGAGTTCCCCCGGGGGGGGGAACACTGAAGCTTTCTTT
TRBJ2-2,TRBD2,.,TRBV10-3,CAIRPGLAGAGELFF,TGTGCCATCAGACCGGGACTAGCAGGGGCCGGGGAGCTGTTTTTT
TRBJ2-7,.,.,TRBV10-3,CAITDHTGSYEQYF,TGTGCCATCACGGATCACACGGGGTCCTACGAGCAGTACTTC
TRBJ2-5,.,.,TRBV5-1,CASSFGLQETQYF,TGCGCCAGCAGCTTTGGGTTACAAGAGACCCAGTACTTC
TRBJ2-5,.,.,TRBV2,CASNSIGQTQYF,TGTGCCAGCAACTCCATAGGGCAGACCCAGTACTTC
TRBJ2-2,.,once,TRBV6-1,CASGYKGTGELFF,TGTGCCAGCGGCTACAAGGGAACCGGGGAGCTGTTTTTT
TRBJ1-2,.,.,TRBV5-4,CASSLPGGEGNYGYTF,TGTGCCAGCAGCTTACCCGGGGGAGAAGGTAACTATGGCTACACCTTC
TRBJ2-2,.,.,TRBV11-2,CASTTDRNTGELFF,TGTGCCAGCACCACAGACAGGAACACCGGGGAGCTGTTTTTT
TRBJ1-6,.,.,TRBV6-6,CASTFVDGSNSPLHF,TGTGCCAGCACCTTCGTGGATGGCAGTAATTCACCCCTCCACTTT
TRBJ2-5,.,.,TRBV28,CASNPLQAETQYF,TGTGCCAGCAACCCCTTACAGGCAGAGACCCAGTACTTC
TRBJ2-7,.,.,TRBV10-3,CAISENPGARGVEQYF,TGTGCCATCAGTGAGAATCCGGGAGCCAGAGGTGTCGAGCAGTACTTC
TRBJ2-1,TRBD2,.,TRBV7-9,CASSFTSGSSSYNEQFF,TGTGCCAGCAGCTTTACTAGCGGTTCTAGCTCCTACAATGAGCAGTTCTTC
TRBJ2-3,.,.,TRBV6-1,CASSQTGPSTDTQYF,TGTGCCAGCAGTCAAACGGGACCTAGCACAGATACGCAGTATTTT
TRBJ1-2,.,.,TRBV5-7,CASSLYIDGYTF,TGTGCCAGCAGCTTATACATAGATGGCTACACCTTC
TRBJ1-4,TRBD1,.,TRBV30,CAWRRDRGAKTNEKLFF,TGTGCCTGGCGCCGGGACAGGGGAGCGAAGACTAATGAAAAACTGTTTTTT
TRBJ2-3,.,.,TRBV7-2,CASSLGPGDTQYF,TGTGCCAGCAGCTTGGGGCCGGGGGATACGCAGTATTTT